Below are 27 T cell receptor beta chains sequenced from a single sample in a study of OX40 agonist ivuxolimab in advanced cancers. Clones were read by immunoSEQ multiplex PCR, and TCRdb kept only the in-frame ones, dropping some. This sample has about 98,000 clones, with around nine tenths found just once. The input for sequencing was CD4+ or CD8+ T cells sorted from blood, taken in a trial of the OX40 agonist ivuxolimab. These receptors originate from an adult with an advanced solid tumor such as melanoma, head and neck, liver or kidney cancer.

For the CDR3, the DNA is TGTGCCAGTAGTATCGACAGGCTGGCACATCAGCCCCAGCATTTT. Amino acids: CASSIDRLAHQPQHF. The chain uses TRBV19 and TRBJ1-5, with D possibly matching TRBD1 (6 bases). This CDR3 has 15 residues. Germline V gene data show CDR1 as LNHDA and CDR2 as SQIVND (reference sequence). With 3 bases removed from V and 5 bases from J, the gap between germline ends came to 14 bases.

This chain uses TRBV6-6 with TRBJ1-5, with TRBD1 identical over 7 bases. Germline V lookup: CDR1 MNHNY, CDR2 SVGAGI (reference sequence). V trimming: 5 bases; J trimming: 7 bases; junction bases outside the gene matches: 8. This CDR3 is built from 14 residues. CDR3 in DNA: TGTGCCAGCAGTACTCAGACAGGGAGGCAGCCCCAGCATTTT. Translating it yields CASSTQTGRQPQHF.

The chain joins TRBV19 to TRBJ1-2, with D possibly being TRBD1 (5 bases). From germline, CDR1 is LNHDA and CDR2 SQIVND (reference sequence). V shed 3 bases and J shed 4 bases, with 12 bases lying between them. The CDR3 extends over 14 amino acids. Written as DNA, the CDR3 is TGTGCCAGTAGTATTGGGGAGGGGACCTATGGCTACACCTTC. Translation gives CASSIGEGTYGYTF.

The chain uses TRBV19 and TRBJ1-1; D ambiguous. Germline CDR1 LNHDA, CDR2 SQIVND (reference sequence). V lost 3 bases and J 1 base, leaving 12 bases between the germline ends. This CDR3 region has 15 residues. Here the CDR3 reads CASSMGWVTNTEAFF. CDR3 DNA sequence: TGTGCCAGTAGTATGGGCTGGGTGACGAACACTGAAGCTTTCTTT.

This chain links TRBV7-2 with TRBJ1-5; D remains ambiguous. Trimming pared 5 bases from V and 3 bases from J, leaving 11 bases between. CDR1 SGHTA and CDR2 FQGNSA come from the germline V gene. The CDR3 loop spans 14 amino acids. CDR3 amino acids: CASSPSPNNQPQHF. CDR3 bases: TGTGCCAGCAGCCCATCTCCGAACAATCAGCCCCAGCATTTT.

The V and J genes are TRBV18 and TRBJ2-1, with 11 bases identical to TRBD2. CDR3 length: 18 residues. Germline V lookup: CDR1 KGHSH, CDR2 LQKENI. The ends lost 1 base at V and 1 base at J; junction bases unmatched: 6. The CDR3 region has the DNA TGTGCCAGCTCACCACGATCAACTAGCGGGAGTTCCTACAATGAGCAGTTCTTC. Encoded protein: CASSPRSTSGSSYNEQFF.

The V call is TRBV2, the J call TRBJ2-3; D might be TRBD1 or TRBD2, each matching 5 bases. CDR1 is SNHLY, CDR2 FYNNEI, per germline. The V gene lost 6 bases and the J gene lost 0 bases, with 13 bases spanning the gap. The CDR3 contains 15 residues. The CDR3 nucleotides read TGTGCCAGCAGGGCCGGGACCTCTAGCACAGATACGCAGTATTTT. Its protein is CASRAGTSSTDTQYF. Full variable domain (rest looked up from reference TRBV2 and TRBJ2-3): EPEVTQTPSHQVTQMGQEVILRCVPISNHLYFYWYRQILGQKVEFLVSFYNNEISEKSEIFDDQFSVERPDGSNFTLKIRSTKLEDSAMYFCASRAGTSSTDTQYFGPGTRLTVL.

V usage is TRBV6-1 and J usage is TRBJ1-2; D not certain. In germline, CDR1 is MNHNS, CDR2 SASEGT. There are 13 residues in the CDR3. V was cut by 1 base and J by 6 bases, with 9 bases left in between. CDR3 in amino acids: CASSEGAGHGYTF. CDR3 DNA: TGTGCCAGCAGTGAAGGGGCAGGCCATGGCTACACCTTC.

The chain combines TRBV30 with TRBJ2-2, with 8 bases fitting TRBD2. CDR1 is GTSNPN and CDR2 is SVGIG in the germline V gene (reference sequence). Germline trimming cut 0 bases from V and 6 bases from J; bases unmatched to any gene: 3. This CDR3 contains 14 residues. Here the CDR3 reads CAWSVRAGAGELFF. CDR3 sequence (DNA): TGTGCCTGGAGTGTACGAGCGGGAGCCGGGGAGCTGTTTTTT.

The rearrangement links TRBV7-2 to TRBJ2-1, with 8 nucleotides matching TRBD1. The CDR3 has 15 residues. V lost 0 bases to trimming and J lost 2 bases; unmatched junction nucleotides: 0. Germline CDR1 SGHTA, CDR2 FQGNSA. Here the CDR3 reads CASSLARGPYNEQFF. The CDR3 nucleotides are TGTGCCAGCAGCTTAGCCAGGGGGCCCTACAATGAGCAGTTCTTC.

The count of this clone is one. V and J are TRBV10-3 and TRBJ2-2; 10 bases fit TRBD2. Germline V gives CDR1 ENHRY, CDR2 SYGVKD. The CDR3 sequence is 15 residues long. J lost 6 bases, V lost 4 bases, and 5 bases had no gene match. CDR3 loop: CAISGTSGTPGELFF. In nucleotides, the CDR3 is TGTGCCATCAGTGGGACTAGCGGAACGCCCGGGGAGCTGTTTTTT.

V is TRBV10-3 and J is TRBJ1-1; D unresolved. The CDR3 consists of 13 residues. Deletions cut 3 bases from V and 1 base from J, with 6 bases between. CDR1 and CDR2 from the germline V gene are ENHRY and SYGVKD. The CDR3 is CAISDRPNTEAFF. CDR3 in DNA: TGTGCCATCAGTGACAGACCGAACACTGAAGCTTTCTTT.

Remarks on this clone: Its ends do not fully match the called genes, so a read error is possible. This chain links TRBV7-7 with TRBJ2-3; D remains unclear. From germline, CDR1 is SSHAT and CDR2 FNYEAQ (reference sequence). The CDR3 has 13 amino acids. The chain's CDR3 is CASSLNLRDTQYF. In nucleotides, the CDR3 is TGTGCTAGCAGCCTCAACCTCCGCGATACGCAGTATTTT.

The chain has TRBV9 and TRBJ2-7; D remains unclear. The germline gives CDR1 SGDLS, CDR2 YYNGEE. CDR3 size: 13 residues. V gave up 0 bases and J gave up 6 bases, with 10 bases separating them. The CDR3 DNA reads TGTGCCAGCAGCGTAGCGGAAGGTAGCGAGCAGTACTTC. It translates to CASSVAEGSEQYF.

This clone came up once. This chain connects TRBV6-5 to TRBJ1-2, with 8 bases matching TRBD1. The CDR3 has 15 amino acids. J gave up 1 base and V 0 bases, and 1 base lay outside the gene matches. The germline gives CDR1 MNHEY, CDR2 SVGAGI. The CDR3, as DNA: TGTGCCAGCAGTTACTCGACAGGGGATAACTATGGCTACACCTTC. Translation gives CASSYSTGDNYGYTF.

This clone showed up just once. As DNA, the CDR3 is TGTGCCAGCAGCTTAGTGAATAGCGGGCTTAGCTCCTACAATGAGCAGTTCTTC. Its protein product is CASSLVNSGLSSYNEQFF. The V and J genes are TRBV7-9 and TRBJ2-1; 7 nucleotides agree with TRBD2. The length of the CDR3 is 18 residues. Germline lookup yields CDR1 SEHNR and CDR2 FQNEAQ (reference sequence). V trimming: 1 base; J trimming: 0 bases; junction bases outside the gene matches: 9.

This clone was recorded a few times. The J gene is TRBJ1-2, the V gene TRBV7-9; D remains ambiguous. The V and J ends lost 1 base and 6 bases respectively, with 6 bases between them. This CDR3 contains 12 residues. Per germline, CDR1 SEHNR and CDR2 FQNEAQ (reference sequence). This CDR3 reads CASSLVENGYTF. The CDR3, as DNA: TGTGCCAGCAGCTTAGTGGAAAATGGCTACACCTTC.

The CDR3, as DNA: TGCGCCAGCAGCACCGAACAGCCCCAAGAGACCCAGTACTTC. It is translated as CASSTEQPQETQYF. The gene calls are TRBV5-1 and TRBJ2-5, with D hard to call. Germline assignment: CDR1 SGHRS and CDR2 YFSETQ. The CDR3 consists of 14 residues. Trimming removed 4 bases from V and 1 base from J, with 11 bases in between.

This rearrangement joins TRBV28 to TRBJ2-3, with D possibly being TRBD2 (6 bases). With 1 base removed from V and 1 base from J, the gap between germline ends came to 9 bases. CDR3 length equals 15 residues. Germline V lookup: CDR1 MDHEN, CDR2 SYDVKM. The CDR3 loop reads CASSLFPSGTDTQYF. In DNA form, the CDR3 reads TGTGCCAGCAGTTTATTTCCTAGCGGCACAGATACGCAGTATTTT.

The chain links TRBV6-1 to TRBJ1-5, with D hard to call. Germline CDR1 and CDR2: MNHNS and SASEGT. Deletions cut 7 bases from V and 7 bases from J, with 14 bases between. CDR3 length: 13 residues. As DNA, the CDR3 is TGTGCCAGCATGGGAGCGTGGGGACAGCCCCAGCATTTT. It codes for CASMGAWGQPQHF.

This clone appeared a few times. CDR3 coding DNA: TGTGCCAGCAGTGAAGGAGGGCAGCCCCAGCATTTT. It is translated as CASSEGGQPQHF. The genes are TRBV6-1 and TRBJ1-5, with D uncertain. This CDR3 comprises 12 residues. Germline assignment: CDR1 MNHNS and CDR2 SASEGT. V lost 1 base and J lost 7, with 5 bases in between.

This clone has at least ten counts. The CDR3: CASSVEFTDTQYF. CDR3 in DNA: TGTGCCAGCAGTGTGGAATTCACAGATACGCAGTATTTT. The chain couples TRBV2 to TRBJ2-3; D call uncertain. The CDR3 has 13 residues. With 4 bases removed from V and 2 bases from J, the gap between germline ends came to 7 bases. Germline V gene sequence: CDR1 SNHLY, CDR2 FYNNEI.

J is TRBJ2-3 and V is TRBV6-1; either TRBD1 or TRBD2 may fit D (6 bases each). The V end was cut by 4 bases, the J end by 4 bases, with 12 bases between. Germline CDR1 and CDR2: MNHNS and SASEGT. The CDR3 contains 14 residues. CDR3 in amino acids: CASSATGGADTQYF. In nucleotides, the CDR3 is TGTGCCAGCAGTGCGACAGGCGGGGCAGATACGCAGTATTTT.

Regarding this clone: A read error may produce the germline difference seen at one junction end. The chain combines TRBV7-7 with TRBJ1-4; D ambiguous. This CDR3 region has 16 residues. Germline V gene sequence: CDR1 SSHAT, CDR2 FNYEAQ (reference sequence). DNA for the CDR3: TGTGCTAGCAGCTTAGCGCCGCGGGGAGCTAATGAAAAACTGTTTTTT. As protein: CASSLAPRGANEKLFF.

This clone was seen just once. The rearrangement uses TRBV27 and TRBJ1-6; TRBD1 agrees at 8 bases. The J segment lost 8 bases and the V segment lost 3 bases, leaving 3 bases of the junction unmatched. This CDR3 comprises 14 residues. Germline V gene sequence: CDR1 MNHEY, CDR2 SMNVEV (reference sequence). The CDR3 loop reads CASSLGTGDSPLHF. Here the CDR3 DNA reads TGTGCCAGCAGTTTGGGGACAGGAGATTCACCCCTCCACTTT.

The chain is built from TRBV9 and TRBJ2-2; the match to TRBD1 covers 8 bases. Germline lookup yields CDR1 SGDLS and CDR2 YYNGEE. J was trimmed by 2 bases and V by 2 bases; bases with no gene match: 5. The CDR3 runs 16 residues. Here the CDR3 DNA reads TGTGCCAGCAGCGTCGTCAGGGGGCGCAACACCGGGGAGCTGTTTTTT. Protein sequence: CASSVVRGRNTGELFF.

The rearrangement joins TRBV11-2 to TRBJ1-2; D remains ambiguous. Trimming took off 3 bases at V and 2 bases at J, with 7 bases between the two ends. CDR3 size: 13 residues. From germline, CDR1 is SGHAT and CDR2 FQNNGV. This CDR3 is CASSFTENYGYTF. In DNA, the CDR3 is TGTGCCAGCAGCTTCACAGAAAACTATGGCTACACCTTC.